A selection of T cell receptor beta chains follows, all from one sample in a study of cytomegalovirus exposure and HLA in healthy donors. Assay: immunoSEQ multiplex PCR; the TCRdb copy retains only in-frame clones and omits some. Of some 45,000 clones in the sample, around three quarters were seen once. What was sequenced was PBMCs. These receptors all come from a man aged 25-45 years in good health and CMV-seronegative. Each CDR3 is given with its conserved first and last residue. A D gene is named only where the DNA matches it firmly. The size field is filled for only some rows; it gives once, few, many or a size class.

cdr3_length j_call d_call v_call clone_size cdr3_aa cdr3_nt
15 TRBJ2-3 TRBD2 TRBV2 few CASSALAGGEDTQYF TGTGCCAGTAGTGCACTAGCGGGAGGAGAGGATACGCAGTATTTT
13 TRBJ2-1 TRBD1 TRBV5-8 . CASSLTGVNEQFF TGTGCCAGCAGCTTGACAGGGGTTAATGAGCAGTTCTTC
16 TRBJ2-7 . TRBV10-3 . CAISGVTEPSSYEQYF TGTGCCATCAGTGGAGTGACAGAACCAAGCTCCTACGAGCAGTACTTC
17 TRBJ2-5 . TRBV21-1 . CASSKEGKPQPLGAQYF TGTGCCAGCAGCAAAGAAGGAAAGCCACAGCCCCTAGGGGCCCAGTACTTC
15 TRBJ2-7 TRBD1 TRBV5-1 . CASSSAGTGAYEQYF TGCGCCAGCAGCTCGGCCGGGACAGGGGCCTACGAGCAGTACTTC
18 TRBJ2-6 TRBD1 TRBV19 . CASSVRDRATSGANVLTF TGTGCCAGTAGTGTCCGGGACAGGGCAACTTCTGGGGCCAACGTCCTGACTTTC
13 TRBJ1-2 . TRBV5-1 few CASRTEGNYGYTF TGCGCCAGTAGGACAGAGGGGAACTATGGCTACACCTTC
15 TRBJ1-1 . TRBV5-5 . CASSLGWQMNTEAFF TGTGCCAGCAGCTTGGGTTGGCAGATGAACACTGAAGCTTTCTTT
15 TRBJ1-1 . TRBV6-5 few CASSYVGRENTEAFF TGTGCCAGCAGTTACGTCGGGCGGGAGAACACTGAAGCTTTCTTT
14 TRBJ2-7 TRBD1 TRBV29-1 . CSVAGTGSSYEQYF TGCAGCGTCGCCGGGACAGGGTCATCCTACGAGCAGTACTTC
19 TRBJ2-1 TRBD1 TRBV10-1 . CASSEPGGGGQGAMNEQFF TGCGCCAGCAGTGAACCGGGAGGCGGCGGACAGGGGGCTATGAATGAGCAGTTCTTC
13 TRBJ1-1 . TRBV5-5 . CASSFGGDTEAFF TGTGCCAGCAGCTTCGGGGGGGACACTGAAGCTTTCTTT
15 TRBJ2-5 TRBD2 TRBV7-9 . CASSPRSGMGETQYF TGTGCCAGCAGCCCTCGGAGCGGGATGGGAGAGACCCAGTACTTC
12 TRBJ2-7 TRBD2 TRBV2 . CATRLAGAEQYF TGTGCCACCCGACTAGCGGGTGCCGAGCAGTACTTC
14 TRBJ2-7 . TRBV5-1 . CASSYAPGVPEQYF TGCGCCAGCAGCTACGCCCCGGGAGTCCCCGAGCAGTACTTC
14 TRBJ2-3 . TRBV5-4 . CASSLDGRPDTQYF TGTGCCAGCAGCTTGGACGGGAGACCAGATACGCAGTATTTT
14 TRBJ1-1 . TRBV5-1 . CASSPIQGGSEAFF TGCGCCAGCAGCCCCATTCAGGGCGGATCAGAAGCTTTCTTT
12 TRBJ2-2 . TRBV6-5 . CASSQDFGELFF TGTGCCAGCAGTCAGGACTTCGGGGAGCTGTTTTTT
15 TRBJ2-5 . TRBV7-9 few CASSIKTGYRENKYF TGTGCCAGCAGCATAAAGACAGGGTACCGGGAGAACAAGTACTTC
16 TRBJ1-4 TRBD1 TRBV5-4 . CASSLKGANFGEKLFF TGTGCCAGCAGCTTAAAGGGGGCTAACTTCGGTGAAAAACTGTTTTTT
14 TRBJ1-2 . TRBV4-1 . CASSQERGGSGYTF TGCGCCAGCAGCCAAGAAAGGGGAGGGTCTGGCTACACCTTC
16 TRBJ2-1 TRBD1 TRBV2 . CASKARTGSSYNEQFF TGTGCCAGCAAAGCAAGGACAGGGAGCTCCTACAATGAGCAGTTCTTC